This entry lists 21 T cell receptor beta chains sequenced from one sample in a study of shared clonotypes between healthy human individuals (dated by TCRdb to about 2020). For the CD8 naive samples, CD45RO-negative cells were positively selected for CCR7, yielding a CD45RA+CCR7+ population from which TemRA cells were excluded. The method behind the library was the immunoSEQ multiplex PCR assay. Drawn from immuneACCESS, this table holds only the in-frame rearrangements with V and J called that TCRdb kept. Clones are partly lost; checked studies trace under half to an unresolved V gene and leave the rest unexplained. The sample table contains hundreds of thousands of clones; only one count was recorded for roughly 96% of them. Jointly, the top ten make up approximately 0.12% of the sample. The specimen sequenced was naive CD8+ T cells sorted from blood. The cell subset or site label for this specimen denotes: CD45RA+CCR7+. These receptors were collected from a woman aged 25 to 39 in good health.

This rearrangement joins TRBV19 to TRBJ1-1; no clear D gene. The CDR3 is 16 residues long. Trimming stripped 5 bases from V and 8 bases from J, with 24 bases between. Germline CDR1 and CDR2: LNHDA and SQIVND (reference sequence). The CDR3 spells CASSARLEVWLIEAFF. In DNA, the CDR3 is TGTGCCAGTAGTGCCAGATTAGAGGTTTGGCTTATCGAAGCTTTCTTT.

The DNA for the CDR3 is TGCGCCAGCAGCCAAGACCTGGAGGATCAGCCCCAGCATTTT. This codes for CASSQDLEDQPQHF. The chain has TRBV4-1 and TRBJ1-5; unclear D gene. V lost 0 bases, J lost 5 bases, and 8 bases lay in between. Germline CDR1 is MGHRA and CDR2 is YSYEKL. CDR3 size: 14 residues.

CDR3 sequence reads: CASSTGSTDTQYF. The CDR3 bases are TGTGCCAGCAGTACAGGATCCACAGATACGCAGTATTTT. The chain carries TRBV6-6 and TRBJ2-3; D is perhaps TRBD1 (5 bases). V shed 5 bases and J shed 2 bases, with 8 bases lying between them. CDR1 and CDR2 (germline): MNHNY, SVGAGI (reference sequence). The CDR3 is made up of 13 amino acids.

CDR3 bases: TGTGCCAGCAGTTGGCTGAAAGAGACCCAGTACTTC. Its protein product is CASSWLKETQYF. The V call is TRBV28, the J call TRBJ2-5, with no clear D. The length of the CDR3 is 12 residues. Trimming shortened V by 4 bases and J by 3 bases, and 6 bases separated the two germline ends. Germline CDR1 and CDR2: MDHEN and SYDVKM.

The CDR3 DNA follows: TGTGCCAGCAGTTCCGGACTAGCGGGAGTTACAGATACGCAGTATTTT. Translating it yields CASSSGLAGVTDTQYF. The gene calls are TRBV27 and TRBJ2-3; TRBD2 aligns across 13 bases. The V gene's germline CDR1 is MNHEY and CDR2 SMNVEV (reference sequence). This CDR3 has 16 amino acids. Trimming at V came to 4 bases and at J to 3 bases, leaving 4 bases not matched to a gene.

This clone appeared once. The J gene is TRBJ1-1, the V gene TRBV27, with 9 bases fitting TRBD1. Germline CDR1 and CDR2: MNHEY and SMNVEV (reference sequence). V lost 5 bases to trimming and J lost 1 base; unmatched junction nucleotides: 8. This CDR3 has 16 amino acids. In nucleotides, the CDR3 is TGTGCCAGCAGTCCAGGACAGGGGTACCCGAACACTGAAGCTTTCTTT. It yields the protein CASSPGQGYPNTEAFF.

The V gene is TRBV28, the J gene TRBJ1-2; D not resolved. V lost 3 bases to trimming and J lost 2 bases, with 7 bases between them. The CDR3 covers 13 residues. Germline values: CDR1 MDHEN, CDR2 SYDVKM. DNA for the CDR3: TGTGCCAGCAGTTTGATGCCAAACTATGGCTACACCTTC. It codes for CASSLMPNYGYTF.

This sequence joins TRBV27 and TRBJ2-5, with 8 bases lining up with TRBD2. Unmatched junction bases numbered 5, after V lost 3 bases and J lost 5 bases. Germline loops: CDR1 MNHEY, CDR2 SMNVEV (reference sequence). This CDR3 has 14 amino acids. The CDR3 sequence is CASSFFAGGETQYF. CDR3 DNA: TGTGCCAGCAGTTTTTTTGCGGGAGGTGAGACCCAGTACTTC.

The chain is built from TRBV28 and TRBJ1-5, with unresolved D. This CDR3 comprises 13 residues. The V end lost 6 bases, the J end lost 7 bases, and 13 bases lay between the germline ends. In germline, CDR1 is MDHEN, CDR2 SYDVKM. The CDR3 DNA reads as TGTGCCAGCAGATATGGATGGGCCCAGCCCCAGCATTTT. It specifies CASRYGWAQPQHF.

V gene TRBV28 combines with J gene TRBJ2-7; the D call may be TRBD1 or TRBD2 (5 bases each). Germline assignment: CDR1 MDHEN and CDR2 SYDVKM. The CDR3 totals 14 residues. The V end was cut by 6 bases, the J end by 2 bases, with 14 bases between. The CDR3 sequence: CASRIGTQTYEQYF. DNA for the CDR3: TGTGCCAGCAGAATTGGGACGCAGACCTACGAGCAGTACTTC. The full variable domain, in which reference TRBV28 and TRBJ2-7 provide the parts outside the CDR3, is DVKVTQSSRYLVKRTGEKVFLECVQDMDHENMFWYRQDPGLGLRLIYFSYDVKMKEKGDIPEGYSVSREKKERFSLILESASTNQTSMYLCASRIGTQTYEQYFGPGTRLTVT.

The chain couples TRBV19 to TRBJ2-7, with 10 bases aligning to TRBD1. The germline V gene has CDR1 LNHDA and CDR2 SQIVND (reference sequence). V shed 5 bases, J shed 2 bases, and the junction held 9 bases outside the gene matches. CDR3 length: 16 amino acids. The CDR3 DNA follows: TGTGCCAGTAGTCCCGGGGGGACAGGGGCCCCCTACGAGCAGTACTTC. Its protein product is CASSPGGTGAPYEQYF.

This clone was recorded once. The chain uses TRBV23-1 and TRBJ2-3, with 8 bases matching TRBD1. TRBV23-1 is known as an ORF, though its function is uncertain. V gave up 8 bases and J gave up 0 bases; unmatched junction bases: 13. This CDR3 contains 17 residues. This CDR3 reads CASVPGDRPISTDTQYF. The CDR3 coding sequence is TGCGCCAGCGTACCAGGGGACAGGCCGATTAGCACAGATACGCAGTATTTT.

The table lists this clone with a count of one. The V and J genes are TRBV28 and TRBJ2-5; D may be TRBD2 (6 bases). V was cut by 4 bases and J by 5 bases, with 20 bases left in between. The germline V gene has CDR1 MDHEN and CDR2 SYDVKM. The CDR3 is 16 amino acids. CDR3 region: CASSSVSGPGEETQYF. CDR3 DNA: TGTGCCAGCAGTTCGGTTTCGGGACCGGGGGAGGAGACCCAGTACTTC.

In DNA, the CDR3 is TGTGCCAGCAGCGGGTCCCCGAGGGCAGATACGCAGTATTTT. It encodes CASSGSPRADTQYF. The chain carries TRBV27 and TRBJ2-3; possibly TRBD2 for D (5 bases). Germline loops: CDR1 MNHEY, CDR2 SMNVEV (reference sequence). This CDR3 is 14 amino acids long. V dropped 6 bases and J dropped 4 bases, with 14 bases sitting between them.

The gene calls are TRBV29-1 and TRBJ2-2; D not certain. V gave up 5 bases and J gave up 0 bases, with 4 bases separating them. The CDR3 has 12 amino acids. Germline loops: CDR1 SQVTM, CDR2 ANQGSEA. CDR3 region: CSVIANTGELFF. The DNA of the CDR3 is TGCAGCGTTATCGCGAACACCGGGGAGCTGTTTTTT.

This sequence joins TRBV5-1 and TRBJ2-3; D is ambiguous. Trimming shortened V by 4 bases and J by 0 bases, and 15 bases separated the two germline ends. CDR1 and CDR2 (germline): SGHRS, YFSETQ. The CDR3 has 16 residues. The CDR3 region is CASSLEMVLSTDTQYF. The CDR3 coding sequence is TGCGCCAGCAGCCTGGAGATGGTACTTAGCACAGATACGCAGTATTTT.

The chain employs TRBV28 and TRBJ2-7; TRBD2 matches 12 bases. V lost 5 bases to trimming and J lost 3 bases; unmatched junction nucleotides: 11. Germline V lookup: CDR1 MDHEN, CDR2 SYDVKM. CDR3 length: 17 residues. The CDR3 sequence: CASSPGLAGRFFYEQYF. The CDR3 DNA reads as TGTGCCAGCAGTCCCGGACTAGCGGGAAGGTTTTTCTACGAGCAGTACTTC.

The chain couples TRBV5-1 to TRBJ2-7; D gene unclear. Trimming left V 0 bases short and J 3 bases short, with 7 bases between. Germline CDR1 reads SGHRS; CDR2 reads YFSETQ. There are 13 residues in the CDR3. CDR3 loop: CASSLDVDYEQYF. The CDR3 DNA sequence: TGCGCCAGCAGCTTGGATGTAGACTACGAGCAGTACTTC.

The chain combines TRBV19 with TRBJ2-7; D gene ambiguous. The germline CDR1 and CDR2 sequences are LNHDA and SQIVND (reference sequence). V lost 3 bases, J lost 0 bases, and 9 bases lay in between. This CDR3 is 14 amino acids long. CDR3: CASSIREFSYEQYF. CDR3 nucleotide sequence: TGTGCCAGTAGTATCAGAGAGTTCTCCTACGAGCAGTACTTC.

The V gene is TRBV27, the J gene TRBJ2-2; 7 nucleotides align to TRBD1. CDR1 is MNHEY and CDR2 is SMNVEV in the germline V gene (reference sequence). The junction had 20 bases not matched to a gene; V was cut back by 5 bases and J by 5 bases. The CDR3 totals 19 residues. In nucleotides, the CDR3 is TGTGCCAGCAGTCCTATACCCCATAGACAGGGCTGGGGGACCGGGGAGCTGTTTTTT. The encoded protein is CASSPIPHRQGWGTGELFF.

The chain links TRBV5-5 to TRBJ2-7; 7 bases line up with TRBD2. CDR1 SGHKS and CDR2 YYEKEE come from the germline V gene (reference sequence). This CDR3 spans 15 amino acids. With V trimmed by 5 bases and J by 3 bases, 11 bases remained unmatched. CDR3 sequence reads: CASRPGRESIYEQYF. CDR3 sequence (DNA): TGTGCCAGCAGACCGGGGCGGGAGTCGATCTACGAGCAGTACTTC.